This TCR beta chain comes out of a study of ipilimumab plus nivolumab after autologous stem cell transplantation. The overall study: Both relapsed and primary refractory DLBCL were included. General study findings and limits: TCR repertoire, Treg phenotype and gut microbiota reportedly support more study of this approach.

Assay used: immunoSEQ multiplex PCR; TCRdb lists only in-frame clones, some missing. The sample lists tens of thousands of clones; 75% to 85% were seen once. The germline V gene has CDR1 SQVTM and CDR2 ANQGSEA. Trimming took 7 bases from V and 4 from J, leaving 16 bases between them. This CDR3 is built from 13 residues. This clone was observed a handful of times. No antigen is known for it. The rearrangement links TRBV29-1 to TRBJ1-2; perhaps TRBD1 as D (6 bases). This TCR was recovered from a male donor with diffuse large B-cell lymphoma. Here the sequenced sample was PBMCs, taken in a trial of ipilimumab plus nivolumab as post-transplant consolidation. CDR3 sequence (DNA): TGCAGCGCCGGAAGGCAGGGGCCCTATGGCTACACCTTC. It encodes CSAGRQGPYGYTF.